A selection of T cell receptor beta chains follows, all from one sample in a study of T cell responses to AZD1222 COVID-19 vaccine. This table comes from immunoSEQ multiplex PCR, and its TCRdb copy is limited to in-frame clones, with some not included. The repertoire holds under 150,000 clones, with about 89% as singletons. The sequencing here drew on peripheral blood, taken on day 0 of MenACWY control vaccination. The receptor set was obtained from an adult in good health. Each CDR3 is given with its conserved first and last residue. The D gene is left open where the match is weak. A row's size may be missing; if present it is once, few, many or a size class.

v_call	j_call	clone_size	cdr3_length	d_call	cdr3_aa	cdr3_nt
TRBV19	TRBJ2-1	-	18	-	CASSIRLVASISDNEQFF	TGTGCCAGTAGTATTCGTCTGGTGGCTAGCATAAGTGATAATGAGCAGTTCTTC
TRBV12-5	TRBJ1-1	-	13	-	CASGYTGNTEAFF	TGTGCTAGTGGCTATACGGGGAACACTGAAGCTTTCTTT
TRBV7-7	TRBJ2-2	-	16	-	CASSPSLAGATGELFF	TGTGCCAGCAGCCCCTCCCTTGCTGGGGCCACCGGGGAGCTGTTTTTT
TRBV7-9	TRBJ1-2	-	13	-	CASSLAGSGGYTF	TGTGCCAGCAGCTTGGCAGGATCGGGAGGCTACACCTTC
TRBV6-5	TRBJ1-3	few	15	-	CASSYSGGGGNTIYF	TGTGCCAGCAGTTACTCAGGTGGGGGTGGAAACACCATATATTTT
TRBV5-1	TRBJ2-1	-	16	TRBD1	CASSRRGQGEVYEQFF	TGCGCCAGCAGCCGGAGGGGACAGGGGGAAGTTTATGAGCAGTTCTTC
TRBV10-3	TRBJ1-4	-	14	-	CAIRSGNANEKLFF	TGTGCCATCAGATCGGGGAACGCAAATGAAAAACTGTTTTTT
TRBV27	TRBJ1-6	-	13	-	CASSWGGAGALHF	TGTGCCAGCAGTTGGGGAGGGGCTGGGGCCCTCCACTTT
TRBV5-8	TRBJ1-1	-	14	-	CASSDRQPNTEAFF	TGTGCCAGCAGCGATAGACAGCCAAACACTGAAGCTTTCTTT
TRBV19	TRBJ1-1	-	15	TRBD1	CASIRDRGRNTEAFF	TGTGCCAGTATCCGGGACAGGGGGCGGAACACTGAAGCTTTCTTT
TRBV6-2/TRBV6-3	TRBJ2-1	-	11	-	CASSNTFEQFF	TGTGCCAGCAGTAATACATTCGAGCAGTTCTTC
TRBV7-2	TRBJ2-1	-	15	TRBD1	CASSFRDRAYNEQFF	TGTGCCAGCAGCTTCCGGGACAGGGCCTACAATGAGCAGTTCTTC
TRBV7-8	TRBJ2-7	-	13	-	CASSWTDSYEQYF	TGTGCCAGCAGCTGGACGGACTCCTACGAGCAGTACTTC
TRBV4-3	TRBJ2-7	-	13	TRBD1	CASSRDRTYEQYF	TGCGCCAGCAGTCGGGACAGAACCTACGAGCAGTACTTC
TRBV28	TRBJ2-7	-	16	TRBD2	CASSLGAGGSSYEQYF	TGTGCCAGCAGTTTAGGGGCCGGCGGGAGCTCCTACGAGCAGTACTTC
TRBV11-1	TRBJ2-1	-	16	TRBD2	CASSISGNSFYNEQFF	TGTGCCAGCAGCATTAGCGGGAACAGCTTCTACAATGAGCAGTTCTTC
TRBV25-1	TRBJ1-3	-	14	-	CASGGRNSGNTIYF	TGTGCCAGCGGGGGACGGAACTCTGGAAACACCATATATTTT
TRBV27	TRBJ1-4	-	14	-	CASRKGFAGEKLFF	TGTGCCAGCAGGAAAGGGTTTGCGGGTGAAAAACTGTTTTTT
TRBV2	TRBJ1-2	-	12	TRBD1	CASRAGGQLYTF	TGTGCCAGCAGGGCGGGGGGACAGCTCTACACCTTC
TRBV9	TRBJ2-5	once	16	TRBD2	CASSARWASGQETQYF	TGTGCCAGCAGCGCTCGGTGGGCTAGCGGCCAAGAGACCCAGTACTTC
TRBV3-1/TRBV3-2	TRBJ2-1	-	15	TRBD2	CASSQELASYNEQFF	TGTGCCAGCAGCCAAGAACTAGCGTCCTACAATGAGCAGTTCTTC
TRBV12-3/TRBV12-4	TRBJ1-2	-	12	-	CATNVGDYGYTF	TGTGCCACCAACGTCGGGGATTATGGCTACACCTTC
TRBV5-4	TRBJ1-2	-	17	-	CASSSEDLMRANYGYTF	TGTGCCAGCAGCTCCGAAGACCTCATGAGGGCTAACTATGGCTACACCTTC
TRBV7-9	TRBJ1-1	-	13	-	CASRGGLVTEAFF	TGTGCCAGCAGGGGTGGGCTGGTCACTGAAGCTTTCTTT
TRBV6-1	TRBJ1-5	-	16	TRBD1	CASSDPRTGANQPQHF	TGTGCCAGCAGTGATCCCCGGACAGGGGCGAATCAGCCCCAGCATTTT
TRBV21-1	TRBJ2-5	-	17	-	CASSKHAEGAWKETQYF	TGTGCCAGCAGCAAACACGCCGAGGGGGCATGGAAAGAGACCCAGTACTTC
TRBV3-1/TRBV3-2	TRBJ2-1	-	12	-	CASSHESDSQFF	TGTGCCAGCAGCCATGAGTCCGATTCGCAGTTCTTC
TRBV19	TRBJ1-5	once	15	TRBD1	CASTPGQGAQQPQHF	TGTGCCAGTACCCCGGGACAGGGGGCCCAACAGCCCCAGCATTTT
TRBV7-8	TRBJ1-1	-	16	-	CASSLGPGFGNTEAFF	TGTGCCAGCAGCTTAGGCCCGGGATTTGGGAACACTGAAGCTTTCTTT
TRBV24-1	TRBJ2-5	-	15	-	CATSDLDSGQETQYF	TGTGCCACCAGTGATTTGGATTCGGGCCAAGAGACCCAGTACTTC
TRBV20-1	TRBJ1-5	-	12	-	CSASRQDQPQHF	TGCAGTGCTAGTCGGCAGGATCAGCCCCAGCATTTT
TRBV15	TRBJ2-5	-	16	-	CATRRDKSGFTETQYF	TGTGCCACCAGGCGGGACAAATCTGGGTTCACTGAGACCCAGTACTTC
TRBV19	TRBJ2-1	-	13	-	CASSIGQYNEQFF	TGTGCCAGTAGTATAGGACAGTACAATGAGCAGTTCTTC
TRBV27	TRBJ2-3	-	12	TRBD2	CASSRGGDTQYF	TGTGCCAGCAGCCGGGGGGGGGATACGCAGTATTTT
TRBV9	TRBJ1-1	-	13	-	CASSPRTATEAFF	TGTGCCAGCAGCCCCCGGACAGCCACTGAAGCTTTCTTT
TRBV21-1	TRBJ2-7	-	14	-	CASRGREGNYEQYF	TGTGCCAGCAGGGGGCGGGAAGGGAATTACGAGCAGTACTTC
TRBV7-2	TRBJ2-3	-	10	-	CASLADTQYF	TGTGCCAGTTTAGCAGATACGCAGTATTTT
TRBV9	TRBJ2-2	once	16	TRBD2	CASSTRTSGKTGELFF	TGTGCCAGCAGCACACGGACTAGCGGGAAGACCGGGGAGCTGTTTTTT
TRBV2	TRBJ2-1	-	14	-	CASSEWPGGGEQFF	TGTGCCAGCAGTGAGTGGCCCGGGGGTGGTGAGCAGTTCTTC
TRBV19	TRBJ1-4	-	16	-	CASSIVVPTTNEKLFF	TGTGCCAGTAGTATAGTTGTACCGACAACTAATGAAAAACTGTTTTTT
TRBV2	TRBJ1-1	once	15	-	CASSVSTSGNTEAFF	TGTGCCAGCAGTGTATCGACCTCGGGGAACACTGAAGCTTTCTTT
TRBV2	TRBJ1-6	-	14	-	CASRTLGPGLPLHF	TGTGCCAGCAGAACGTTAGGACCGGGGTTACCCCTCCACTTT
TRBV3-1/TRBV3-2	TRBJ1-1	-	12	-	CASSQSLGVAFF	TGTGCCAGCAGCCAAAGTTTAGGGGTAGCTTTCTTT
TRBV6-2/TRBV6-3	TRBJ2-4	-	14	-	CASSEGGAKNIQYF	TGTGCCAGCAGTGAGGGAGGAGCCAAAAACATTCAGTACTTC
TRBV5-1	TRBJ1-1	-	16	TRBD1	CASSGDREIRGRLSFF	TGCGCCAGCAGTGGGGACAGGGAAATCAGGGGCCGGTTGTCTTTCTTT
TRBV27	TRBJ1-1	-	15	-	CASSSKWGGYTEAFF	TGTGCCAGCAGTTCAAAATGGGGGGGGTACACTGAAGCTTTCTTT
TRBV19	TRBJ2-2	-	18	TRBD1	CASSDAGTGFVGTGELFF	TGTGCCAGTAGCGATGCCGGGACAGGGTTCGTTGGCACCGGGGAGCTGTTTTTT
TRBV18	TRBJ1-1	-	15	-	CASSPQELTDTEAFF	TGTGCCAGCTCACCACAGGAGCTAACGGACACTGAAGCTTTCTTT
TRBV5-4	TRBJ2-3	-	16	TRBD2	CASSRSGLAETDTQYF	TGTGCCAGCAGCCGATCGGGACTAGCTGAGACAGATACGCAGTATTTT
TRBV28	TRBJ1-6	-	14	TRBD1	CASRGTVDNSPLHF	TGTGCCAGCAGGGGGACAGTCGATAATTCACCCCTCCACTTT
TRBV24-1	TRBJ1-1	-	13	-	CATSAAANTEAFF	TGTGCCACCAGTGCGGCAGCGAACACTGAAGCTTTCTTT
TRBV5-8	TRBJ1-3	-	17	TRBD1	CASSLAGTGYAGNTIYF	TGTGCCAGCAGCTTGGCAGGGACAGGGTATGCTGGAAACACCATATATTTT